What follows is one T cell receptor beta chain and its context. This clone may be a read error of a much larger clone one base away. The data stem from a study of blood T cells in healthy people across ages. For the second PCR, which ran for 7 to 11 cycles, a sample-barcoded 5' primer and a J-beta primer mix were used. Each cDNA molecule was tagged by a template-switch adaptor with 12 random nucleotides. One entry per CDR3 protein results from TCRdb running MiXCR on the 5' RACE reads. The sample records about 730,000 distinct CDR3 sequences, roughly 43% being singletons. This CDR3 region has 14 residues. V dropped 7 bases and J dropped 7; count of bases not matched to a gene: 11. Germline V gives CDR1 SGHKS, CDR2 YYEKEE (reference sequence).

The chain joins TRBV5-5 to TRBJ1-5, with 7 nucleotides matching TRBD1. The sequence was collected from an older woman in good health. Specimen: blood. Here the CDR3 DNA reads TGTGCCAGCCCCTGGGAGGGGGCGGAACAGCCCCAGCATTTT. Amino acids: CASPWEGAEQPQHF.